Given below is one TCR beta chain in context. The data originate from a study of T cells in tuberculosis. The CDR3 covers 14 residues. The assay was immunoSEQ multiplex PCR, and TCRdb's table has in-frame clones only and misses some. The table shows about 88,000 clones, with approximately 91% occurring only once. Cells were sorted from thawed PBMC rested overnight and stained with GMM-loaded CD1B tetramer, viability dye and anti-CD3. The lipid loaded on the CD1B tetramers was C32 glucose monomycolate from Rhodococcus equi. Tetramer-sorted PBMC had been CD14 monocyte-depleted before freezing. Sequencing was performed on CD1b-GMM tetramer-negative cells sorted from PBMCs. This receptor was taken from an adult woman with latent tuberculosis. The chain uses TRBV21-1 and TRBJ2-7; the table's D call of TRBD1 was not tested on the DNA. TRBV21-1 is annotated as a pseudogene. The CDR3 region is CASINRAGHTEQYV. The DNA of the CDR3 is TGTGCCAGCATCAACAGGGCCGGACATACCGAGCAGTACGTC.